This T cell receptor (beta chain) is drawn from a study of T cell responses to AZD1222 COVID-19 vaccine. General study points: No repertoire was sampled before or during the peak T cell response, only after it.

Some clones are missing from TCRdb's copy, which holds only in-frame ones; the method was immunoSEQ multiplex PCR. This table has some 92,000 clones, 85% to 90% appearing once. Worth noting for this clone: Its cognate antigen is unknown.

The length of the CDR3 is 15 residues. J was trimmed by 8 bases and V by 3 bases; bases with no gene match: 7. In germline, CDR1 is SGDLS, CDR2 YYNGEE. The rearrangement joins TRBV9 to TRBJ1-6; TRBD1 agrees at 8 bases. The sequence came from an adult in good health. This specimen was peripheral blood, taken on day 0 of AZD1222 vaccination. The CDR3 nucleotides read TGTGCCAGCAGCGACTCCGGGACAGGAGATTCACCCCTCCACTTT. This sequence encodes CASSDSGTGDSPLHF.